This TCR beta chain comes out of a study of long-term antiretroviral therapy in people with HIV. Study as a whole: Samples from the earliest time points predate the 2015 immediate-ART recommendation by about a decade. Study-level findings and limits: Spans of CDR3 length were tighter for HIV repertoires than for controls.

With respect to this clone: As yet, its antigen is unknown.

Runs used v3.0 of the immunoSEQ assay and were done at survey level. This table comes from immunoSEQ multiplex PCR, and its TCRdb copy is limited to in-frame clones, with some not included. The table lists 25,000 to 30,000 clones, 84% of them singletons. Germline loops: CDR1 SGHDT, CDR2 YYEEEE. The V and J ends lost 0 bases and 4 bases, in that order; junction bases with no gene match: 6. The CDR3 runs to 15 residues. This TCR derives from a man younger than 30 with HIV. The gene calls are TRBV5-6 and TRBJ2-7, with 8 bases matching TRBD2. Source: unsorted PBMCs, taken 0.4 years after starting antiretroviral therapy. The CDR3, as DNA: TGTGCCAGCAGCTTGGGGAGCGGGGGTGGATACGAGCAGTACTTC. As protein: CASSLGSGGGYEQYF.